The 6 T cell receptor beta chains reported below all come from one sample, sequenced in a study of cytomegalovirus exposure and HLA in healthy donors. The PCR had 60 Vbeta and 13 Jbeta primers. Using immunoSEQ multiplex PCR, the repertoire was profiled, and TCRdb retains in-frame clones only, with some absent. The sample records 150,000 or so clones, nearly 80% being singletons. The source material was PBMCs. These receptors were taken from a male donor in good health and CMV-seronegative.

The V call is TRBV28, the J call TRBJ2-7, with D possibly TRBD1 on 5 matching bases. The germline V and J ends were trimmed by 8 bases and 2 bases, with 13 bases remaining between them. The germline CDR1 and CDR2 sequences are MDHEN and SYDVKM. This CDR3 is built from 13 residues. The CDR3: CASARTGPYEQYF. The CDR3 nucleotides are TGTGCCAGCGCTCGAACAGGTCCCTACGAGCAGTACTTC.

The chain recombines TRBV11-3 with TRBJ2-2, with TRBD1 matching 7 bases. Germline CDR1 reads SGHNT; CDR2 reads YENEEA. There are 14 residues in the CDR3. The V gene end was trimmed by 5 bases and the J gene end by 4 bases; junction bases not matched to a gene: 4. In DNA, the CDR3 is TGTGCCAGCAGCCCCTGGGACAGCACCGGGGAGCTGTTTTTT. Its protein product is CASSPWDSTGELFF.

The chain carries TRBV27 and TRBJ1-1; 7 bases map to TRBD1. The CDR3 extends over 13 amino acids. The V segment lost 4 bases and the J segment 5 bases; nucleotides outside the gene matches: 4. Germline V CDR1 and CDR2: MNHEY, SMNVEV (reference sequence). The chain's CDR3 is CASSSGGRTEAFF. For the CDR3, the DNA is TGTGCCAGCAGTTCAGGGGGGAGAACTGAAGCTTTCTTT.

The sample holds one count of this clone. The chain employs TRBV9 and TRBJ2-7; TRBD2 is a possible D gene (6 bases). CDR3 length equals 14 residues. From germline, CDR1 is SGDLS and CDR2 YYNGEE. Trimming removed 4 bases from V and 7 bases from J, with 18 bases in between. The CDR3 DNA reads TGTGCCAGCAGCCCGTTCGTGGGAGGCTTGGAGCAGTACTTC. It translates to CASSPFVGGLEQYF.

The rearrangement joins TRBV4-1 to TRBJ2-7; TRBD2 matches 8 bases. Germline trimming cut 4 bases from V and 2 bases from J; bases unmatched to any gene: 7. The CDR3 runs 15 residues. Germline CDR1 and CDR2: MGHRA and YSYEKL. The CDR3 DNA follows: TGCGCCAGCAGCCCCCTTCGGGGGGGGGCCTACGAGCAGTACTTC. Protein product: CASSPLRGGAYEQYF.

There are a few counts of this clone. This chain links TRBV19 with TRBJ2-2; 7 nucleotides line up with TRBD2. The CDR3 is 14 residues long. The V and J ends lost 8 bases and 4 bases, in that order; junction bases with no gene match: 7. The V gene's germline CDR1 is LNHDA and CDR2 SQIVND (reference sequence). The CDR3 nucleotides read TGTGCCAGTGGAAGGGCTAGCGGCACCGGGGAGCTGTTTTTT. This codes for CASGRASGTGELFF.